The 13 T cell receptor beta chains listed next were all sequenced from one sample in a study of blood T cell repertoires in COVID-19. Only in-frame clones appear in the TCRdb table, and some are missing; sequencing was by immunoSEQ multiplex PCR. The data contain 55,000 to 75,000 clones, roughly 81% of them singletons. What was sequenced was peripheral blood. These receptors came from a human donor in a cohort sampled during active COVID-19.

V and J are TRBV28 and TRBJ1-5; D is perhaps TRBD1 (6 bases). In germline, CDR1 is MDHEN, CDR2 SYDVKM. The CDR3 is 15 amino acids. Trimming removed 5 bases at V and 0 bases at J, with 11 bases between. The CDR3 nucleotides are TGTGCCAGCAGTCGCCAGGGGTATAGCAATCAGCCCCAGCATTTT. It specifies CASSRQGYSNQPQHF.

This chain links TRBV5-1 with TRBJ2-1; TRBD1 matches at 9 bases. The CDR3 is 15 amino acids. Germline V gene lookup returns CDR1 SGHRS and CDR2 YFSETQ. Trimming took 2 bases from V and 9 from J; bases not matched to a gene: 9. The DNA of the CDR3 is TGCGCCAGCAGCTTCAGACAGGGGGAATTTAGTGAGCAGTTCTTC. The encoded protein is CASSFRQGEFSEQFF.

The chain couples TRBV19 to TRBJ1-2, with D hard to call. The CDR3 is made up of 13 amino acids. Germline values: CDR1 LNHDA, CDR2 SQIVND (reference sequence). Trimming removed 3 bases at V and 7 bases at J, with 12 bases between. The CDR3 protein is CASSIGTAGGYTF. CDR3 bases: TGTGCCAGTAGTATTGGAACGGCAGGTGGCTACACCTTC.

CDR3 sequence: CASSSPHRDTDTQYF. In nucleotides, the CDR3 is TGTGCCAGCAGTTCACCCCACAGGGACACAGATACGCAGTATTTT. The chain recombines TRBV6-2 or TRBV6-3 with TRBJ2-3; a weak D match, TRBD1 (6 bases). The CDR3 covers 15 residues. Germline V gene data show CDR1 as MNHEY and CDR2 as SVGEGT. The V gene lost 4 bases and the J gene lost 2 bases, with 13 bases spanning the gap.

The chain is built from TRBV27 and TRBJ1-6, with D possibly TRBD1 on 6 matching bases. The CDR3 is 15 residues long. CDR1 and CDR2 (germline): MNHEY, SMNVEV (reference sequence). V dropped 3 bases and J dropped 5 bases, with 11 bases sitting between them. CDR3 nucleotides: TGTGCCAGCAGTTTGGGTACAGGGAATAATTCACCCCTCCACTTT. It translates to CASSLGTGNNSPLHF.

The J gene is TRBJ2-1, the V gene TRBV7-8; TRBD2 agrees at 8 bases. In germline, CDR1 is SGHVS, CDR2 FQNEAQ. This CDR3 region has 14 residues. Losses at the gene ends were 3 bases for V and 6 bases for J; bases not matched to a gene: 4. This CDR3 is CASSLVGRVNEQFF. In DNA form, the CDR3 reads TGTGCCAGCAGCTTGGTCGGGAGGGTCAATGAGCAGTTCTTC. Using reference TRBV7-8 and TRBJ2-1 for the parts outside the CDR3, the full variable domain is GAGVSQSPRYKVAKRGQDVALRCDPISGHVSLFWYQQALGQGPEFLTYFQNEAQLDKSGLPSDRFFAERPEGSVSTLKIQRTQQEDSAVYLCASSLVGRVNEQFFGPGTRLTVL.

The V call is TRBV29-1, the J call TRBJ2-1, with 7 nucleotides matching TRBD2. From germline, CDR1 is SQVTM and CDR2 ANQGSEA. Unmatched junction bases numbered 10, after V lost 6 bases and J lost 5 bases. This CDR3 spans 14 amino acids. CDR3 sequence: CSVRGGESNNEQFF. CDR3 coding DNA: TGCAGCGTCCGGGGAGGGGAGTCGAACAATGAGCAGTTCTTC.

V and J are TRBV7-2 and TRBJ2-3, with unresolved D. The CDR3 is made up of 14 amino acids. The germline V gene has CDR1 SGHTA and CDR2 FQGNSA. Trimming cost V 1 base and J 3 bases, with 8 bases left between them. CDR3 nucleotides: TGTGCCAGCAGCTTAGGTTATCTGACAGATACGCAGTATTTT. Its protein product is CASSLGYLTDTQYF.

The chain employs TRBV18 and TRBJ2-3, with D possibly matching TRBD1 (5 bases). V lost 4 bases and J lost 2, with 13 bases in between. The CDR3 length is 15 residues. Germline CDR1 is KGHSH and CDR2 is LQKENI. CDR3 nucleotide sequence: TGTGCCAGCTCACGCCTTCAGGGCTTCACAGATACGCAGTATTTT. This encodes CASSRLQGFTDTQYF. Using reference TRBV18 and TRBJ2-3 for the parts outside the CDR3, the full variable domain is NAGVMQNPRHLVRRRGQEARLRCSPMKGHSHVYWYRQLPEEGLKFMVYLQKENIIDESGMPKERFSAEFPKEGPSILRIQQVVRGDSAAYFCASSRLQGFTDTQYFGPGTRLTVL.

The chain combines TRBV15 with TRBJ1-2; no clear D. The CDR3 covers 13 residues. Germline V lookup: CDR1 LNHNV, CDR2 YYDKDF (reference sequence). Trimming stripped 6 bases from V and 9 bases from J, with 17 bases between. CDR3 DNA: TGTGCCACCAGTGGCCGCCAAGGAGGCAGCTACACCTTC. Translated, it gives CATSGRQGGSYTF.

The chain links TRBV15 to TRBJ2-7; maybe TRBD1 (6 bases). CDR1 LNHNV and CDR2 YYDKDF come from the germline V gene (reference sequence). Trimming left V 3 bases short and J 0 bases short, with 9 bases between. The CDR3 covers 14 residues. The CDR3 sequence is CATSSPQGSYEQYF. CDR3 DNA: TGTGCCACCAGCAGCCCACAGGGCTCCTACGAGCAGTACTTC.

The chain joins TRBV7-2 to TRBJ2-6; D uncertain. V was trimmed by 3 bases and J by 2 bases, leaving 8 bases between them. Germline-derived CDR1 and CDR2 are SGHTA and FQGNSA. CDR3 length equals 15 residues. CDR3 loop: CASSLFPPGANVLTF. In DNA, the CDR3 is TGTGCCAGCAGCTTGTTCCCTCCTGGGGCCAACGTCCTGACTTTC.

This clone has only one observation. The J gene is TRBJ1-4, the V gene TRBV29-1; D might be TRBD1 (5 bases). CDR3 length: 11 amino acids. Germline V gene data show CDR1 as SQVTM and CDR2 as ANQGSEA. The V gene lost 2 bases and the J gene lost 10 bases, with 8 bases spanning the gap. This chain's CDR3 is CSVETGVKLFF. CDR3 nucleotide sequence: TGCAGCGTTGAAACGGGGGTAAAACTGTTTTTT. The whole variable domain, filled in from reference TRBV29-1 and TRBJ1-4, reads SAVISQKPSRDICQRGTSLTIQCQVDSQVTMMFWYRQQPGQSLTLIATANQGSEATYESGFVIDKFPISRPNLTFSTLTVSNMSPEDSSIYLCSVETGVKLFFGSGTQLSVL.